These 26 T cell receptor beta chains were sequenced from one sample in a study of cytomegalovirus exposure and HLA in healthy donors. Method: immunoSEQ multiplex PCR; TCRdb's copy keeps in-frame clones and lacks some. The repertoire holds more than 45,000 clones, with approximately 92% as singletons. Sequencing input: PBMCs. These receptors were taken from a woman between 18 and 29 years old in good health and CMV-seronegative.

A single count supports this clone. The rearrangement joins TRBV27 to TRBJ2-1; D perhaps matches TRBD2 (6 bases). CDR1 is MNHEY, CDR2 SMNVEV, per germline (reference sequence). The CDR3 loop spans 17 amino acids. V was shortened by 1 base and J by 5 bases, with 18 bases between the two germline ends. The CDR3 region is CASSLLTGGIENNEQFF. CDR3 coding DNA: TGTGCCAGCAGTTTATTAACTGGCGGGATCGAAAACAATGAGCAGTTCTTC.

The V call is TRBV2, the J call TRBJ2-3; D perhaps matches TRBD1 (5 bases). Trimming took 6 bases from V and 0 from J, leaving 10 bases between them. The CDR3 runs to 14 residues. CDR1 is SNHLY, CDR2 FYNNEI, per germline. The CDR3 nucleotides are TGTGCCAGCAGAGACAGAGGCAGCACAGATACGCAGTATTTT. Residues: CASRDRGSTDTQYF.

The chain links TRBV30 to TRBJ2-1, with D uncertain. The CDR3 length is 13 residues. V was trimmed by 5 bases and J by 2 bases, leaving 10 bases between them. CDR1 and CDR2 (germline): GTSNPN, SVGIG (reference sequence). The CDR3 region has the DNA TGTGCCTGGGCTAGTGAAACCTACAATGAGCAGTTCTTC. Protein: CAWASETYNEQFF.

This clone was counted between two and nine times. CDR3 DNA: TGTGCCAGCAGCTTAGCCCCTTATCAGCCCCAGCATTTT. Its translation: CASSLAPYQPQHF. This sequence joins TRBV7-8 and TRBJ1-5; unclear D gene. The V gene's germline CDR1 is SGHVS and CDR2 FQNEAQ. The germline V and J ends were trimmed by 0 bases and 5 bases, with 5 bases remaining between them. This CDR3 has 13 residues.

This sequence joins TRBV10-2 and TRBJ2-7, with 8 bases that match TRBD1. V shed 0 bases and J 0 bases; nucleotides not matched to a gene: 19. The CDR3 sequence is 21 residues long. Looked up from germline, CDR1 is WSHSY and CDR2 is SAAADI. In DNA, the CDR3 is TGCGCCAGCAGTGAGTCGAGGTTTGAGGTGGGACCAGGGGGCAGCTCCTACGAGCAGTACTTC. It is translated as CASSESRFEVGPGGSSYEQYF.

The rearrangement links TRBV29-1 to TRBJ1-4; D call uncertain. Trimming shortened V by 5 bases and J by 7 bases, and 11 bases separated the two germline ends. The CDR3 spans 12 residues. Germline loops: CDR1 SQVTM, CDR2 ANQGSEA. CDR3 sequence reads: CSVIIPSEKLFF. The CDR3 nucleotides read TGCAGCGTTATAATCCCTTCTGAAAAACTGTTTTTT.

CDR3 in DNA: TGTGCCAGCACTCTGGGGGGATCGGATACGCAGTATTTT. Translation: CASTLGGSDTQYF. The chain has TRBV6-5 and TRBJ2-3; D might be TRBD2 (6 bases). Trimming left V 7 bases short and J 6 bases short, with 14 bases between. CDR1 is MNHEY, CDR2 SVGAGI, per germline. The CDR3 length is 13 residues.

This rearrangement joins TRBV4-3 to TRBJ2-2, with 7 nucleotides matching TRBD1. The CDR3 is made up of 15 amino acids. Losses at the gene ends were 1 base for V and 6 bases for J; bases not matched to a gene: 5. Germline CDR1 is LGHNA and CDR2 is YSLEER. The CDR3 bases are TGCGCCAGCAGCCAAGTCCGGCAGGGGGCCGGGGAGCTGTTTTTT. It translates to CASSQVRQGAGELFF.

V usage is TRBV6-6 and J usage is TRBJ1-2; unclear D gene. The CDR3 loop spans 15 amino acids. With 2 bases removed from V and 1 base from J, the gap between germline ends came to 11 bases. Germline V gene sequence: CDR1 MNHNY, CDR2 SVGAGI (reference sequence). This CDR3 reads CASSYPEAVNYGYTF. The CDR3 coding sequence is TGTGCCAGCAGTTACCCGGAGGCAGTTAACTATGGCTACACCTTC.

CDR3 sequence: CASSSRRGYEQYF. CDR3 in DNA: TGTGCCAGCAGCTCTAGGAGGGGTTACGAGCAGTACTTC. The genes are TRBV7-2 and TRBJ2-7; a possible D gene is TRBD2 (6 bases). Germline CDR1 is SGHTA and CDR2 is FQGNSA. Trimming left V 4 bases short and J 4 bases short, with 11 bases between. The CDR3 length is 13 residues.

J is TRBJ2-7 and V is TRBV9; D might be TRBD2 (6 bases). CDR1 and CDR2 from the germline V gene are SGDLS and YYNGEE. This CDR3 comprises 16 residues. Deletions cut 0 bases from V and 6 bases from J, with 19 bases between. Written as DNA, the CDR3 is TGTGCCAGCAGCGTAGGTGGAGGGAATCAAGCTGTCGAGCAGTACTTC. Translation: CASSVGGGNQAVEQYF.

The rearrangement joins TRBV6-1 to TRBJ1-2; 12 bases agree with TRBD1. With 4 bases clipped from V and 4 bases from J, the junction kept 1 base outside the gene matches. The V gene's germline CDR1 is MNHNS and CDR2 SASEGT. This CDR3 is built from 14 residues. The CDR3 DNA reads TGTGCCAGCAGTGCGGGACAGGGGGCCTATGGCTACACCTTC. Translated: CASSAGQGAYGYTF.

The chain links TRBV19 to TRBJ2-7; the match to TRBD2 covers 7 bases. The CDR3 sequence is 14 residues long. CDR1 is LNHDA and CDR2 is SQIVND in the germline V gene (reference sequence). The V segment lost 5 bases and the J segment 4 bases; nucleotides outside the gene matches: 8. CDR3 residues: CASSLAGESYEQYF. The CDR3, as DNA: TGTGCCAGTAGTCTGGCGGGGGAGTCGTACGAGCAGTACTTC.

The chain combines TRBV5-4 with TRBJ2-5; TRBD1 agrees at 7 bases. V lost 1 base, J lost 4 bases, and 10 bases stayed unmatched. Germline CDR1 and CDR2: SGHNT and YYREEE (reference sequence). The CDR3 length is 16 residues. The CDR3 here is CASSLLVGGGRETQYF. The CDR3 bases are TGTGCCAGCAGCTTGTTAGTAGGGGGCGGGCGAGAGACCCAGTACTTC. Full variable domain (outside the CDR3, taken from reference TRBV5-4 and TRBJ2-5): ETGVTQSPTHLIKTRGQQVTLRCSSQSGHNTVSWYQQALGQGPQFIFQYYREEENGRGNFPPRFSGLQFPNYSSELNVNALELDDSALYLCASSLLVGGGRETQYFGPGTRLLVL.

The chain carries TRBV30 and TRBJ2-7; D is uncertain. The germline V gene has CDR1 GTSNPN and CDR2 SVGIG (reference sequence). This CDR3 is 14 amino acids long. Deletions cut 2 bases from V and 2 bases from J, with 13 bases between. CDR3 loop: CAWSRGILPYEQYF. For the CDR3, the DNA is TGTGCCTGGAGTAGAGGTATCCTACCCTACGAGCAGTACTTC.

V gene TRBV19 combines with J gene TRBJ1-5; 7 nucleotides align to TRBD1. The V gene's germline CDR1 is LNHDA and CDR2 SQIVND (reference sequence). This CDR3 is 16 amino acids long. V shed 5 bases, J shed 4 bases, and the junction held 11 bases outside the gene matches. Written as DNA, the CDR3 is TGTGCCAGTAGTCTTGGGACAGAAGGAAGGAATCAGCCCCAGCATTTT. Translating it yields CASSLGTEGRNQPQHF.

The chain couples TRBV7-8 to TRBJ2-1; 8 nucleotides agree with TRBD1. The germline V gene encodes CDR1 SGHVS and CDR2 FQNEAQ. J lost 4 bases, V lost 4 bases, and 9 bases had no gene match. The CDR3 sequence is 16 residues long. Here the CDR3 DNA reads TGTGCCAGCAGCTCCAGGGGGCTGGAGGGGTACAATGAGCAGTTCTTC. Amino acids: CASSSRGLEGYNEQFF.

J is TRBJ2-5 and V is TRBV18; a weak D match, TRBD2 (7 bases). The CDR3 sequence is 13 residues long. Germline V gene sequence: CDR1 KGHSH, CDR2 LQKENI. Between the trimmed V and J ends, which lost 6 bases and 5 bases, there was a span of 13 bases. The DNA of the CDR3 is TGTGCCAGCTCCCCCGGGGGGCCCGAGACCCAGTACTTC. Translation: CASSPGGPETQYF.

The gene calls are TRBV29-1 and TRBJ2-7; maybe TRBD2 (7 bases). Germline V gives CDR1 SQVTM, CDR2 ANQGSEA. CDR3 length: 13 amino acids. Trimming took 7 bases from V and 3 from J, leaving 16 bases between them. This CDR3 is CSAGAGGSYEQYF. For the CDR3, the DNA is TGCAGCGCAGGGGCCGGCGGGAGCTACGAGCAGTACTTC.

This clone was observed a handful of times. The chain recombines TRBV6-6 with TRBJ2-3, with TRBD2 matching 12 bases. Germline assignment: CDR1 MNHNY and CDR2 SVGAGI (reference sequence). The CDR3 contains 16 residues. The V segment lost 5 bases and the J segment 2 bases; nucleotides outside the gene matches: 5. Written as DNA, the CDR3 is TGTGCCAGCAGTCGGACTAGCGGGGCCCTCACAGATACGCAGTATTTT. As protein: CASSRTSGALTDTQYF.

The chain combines TRBV9 with TRBJ1-1; D unclear. This CDR3 has 14 residues. V dropped 0 bases and J dropped 3 bases, with 9 bases sitting between them. Germline V CDR1 and CDR2: SGDLS, YYNGEE. The DNA for the CDR3 is TGTGCCAGCAGCGTAGTCCCAGCGGACACTGAAGCTTTCTTT. Protein product: CASSVVPADTEAFF.

The chain uses TRBV5-1 and TRBJ2-2; 7 nucleotides line up with TRBD1. Germline V CDR1 and CDR2: SGHRS, YFSETQ. The CDR3 sequence is 15 residues long. V was pared by 4 bases and J by 1 base, with 4 bases of the junction left unmatched. The CDR3 DNA sequence: TGCGCCAGCAGCCGACAGGGAGAGAACACCGGGGAGCTGTTTTTT. Amino acid sequence: CASSRQGENTGELFF.

This chain links TRBV5-5 with TRBJ1-6, with D unclear. Trimming took 0 bases from V and 14 from J, leaving 12 bases between them. CDR3 length: 13 amino acids. The germline V gene has CDR1 SGHKS and CDR2 YYEKEE (reference sequence). For the CDR3, the DNA is TGTGCCAGCAGCTTGGGGGCCCCTGGTGCCCTCCACTTT. Protein: CASSLGAPGALHF.

This chain connects TRBV9 to TRBJ2-1; perhaps TRBD2 as D (7 bases). V lost 4 bases to trimming and J lost 5 bases, with 19 bases between them. Germline assignment: CDR1 SGDLS and CDR2 YYNGEE. There are 16 residues in the CDR3. For the CDR3, the DNA is TGTGCCAGCAGCCCTCCAAGGGGGGGACCTCACAATGAGCAGTTCTTC. Residues: CASSPPRGGPHNEQFF.

This sequence joins TRBV6-5 and TRBJ1-5, with D possibly matching TRBD1 (6 bases). The V end was cut by 6 bases, the J end by 0 bases, with 12 bases between. Germline CDR1 MNHEY, CDR2 SVGAGI. The CDR3 covers 15 residues. The CDR3 sequence: CASRSTGHSNQPQHF. In nucleotides, the CDR3 is TGTGCCAGCAGGTCGACAGGACATAGCAATCAGCCCCAGCATTTT.

The V and J genes are TRBV5-5 and TRBJ2-3; the match to TRBD1 covers 7 bases. V gave up 4 bases and J gave up 2 bases; unmatched junction bases: 7. CDR3 length: 15 residues. Germline CDR1 SGHKS, CDR2 YYEKEE (reference sequence). This chain's CDR3 is CASSRGTVSTDTQYF. The CDR3 DNA reads as TGTGCCAGCAGCCGAGGGACAGTTTCCACAGATACGCAGTATTTT.